This T cell receptor (beta chain) is from a study of T cells in Graves' hyperthyroidism and ophthalmopathy. Study-wide background: Peripheral blood was taken when the disease was first diagnosed, before any treatment began. Study-wide findings and caveats: Blood shared most expanded thyroid clonotypes above 0.001. Ophthalmopathy was predicted by the model a median of roughly 6.6 months ahead of onset.

TCR beta CDR3 regions were amplified from RNA. First-round RT-PCR with HTBI primers amplified the TCR CDR3 region. Each CDR3 protein is one row after TCRdb ran MiXCR on the multiplex PCR reads. The data hold approximately 610,000 distinct CDR3 sequences, with roughly 15% observed a single time. Germline V gene lookup returns CDR1 MGHRA and CDR2 YSYEKL. J was trimmed by 1 base and V by 1 base; bases with no gene match: 8. The CDR3 totals 17 residues. This clonotype has more than one count but fewer than ten. The antigen remains undetermined. Source material: blood. This clonotype was sampled from a woman in her forties with Graves' ophthalmopathy. The chain joins TRBV4-1 to TRBJ2-7; TRBD2 aligns across 9 bases. The DNA for the CDR3 is TGCGCCAGCAGCCAAGCTTTTGCGACTAGCGGATCCTACGAGCAGTACTTC. This encodes CASSQAFATSGSYEQYF.